This T cell receptor beta chain was sequenced in a study of CD8 T cells in ankylosing spondylitis. The CDR3 extends over 17 amino acids. V was clipped by 4 bases and J by 3 bases; unmatched bases: 13. Germline CDR1 and CDR2: SGDLS and YYNGEE. A note on this clonotype: Its antigen is unidentified.

Study-level findings and limits: The study identified a TCR beta motif of several highly homologous variants that appeared characteristic of ankylosing spondylitis blood.

TCRdb redid the calling of the 5' RACE reads with MiXCR, one entry per CDR3 protein. Of under 9,000 distinct CDR3 sequences detected, roughly 8.7% appear once; the ten largest clones hold roughly 24%. The TCR originated in a male donor with ankylosing spondylitis or in good health (not recorded which). This rearrangement joins TRBV9 to TRBJ2-1; 7 nucleotides agree with TRBD1. Sequenced input: blood, either unsorted or a sorted T cell fraction (not recorded which). The CDR3 spells CASSTSIYRDSYNEQFF. The CDR3, as DNA: TGTGCCAGCAGCACAAGTATATACCGGGACAGCTACAATGAGCAGTTCTTC.